Given below is one TCR beta chain in context. No cognate antigen has been identified for it. Base qualities were left out, and no much larger clone turns up one base away. The record originates from a study of blood T cell repertoires in COVID-19 (dated by TCRdb to between 2020 and 2021). A note on the overall study: Samples from collaborators originated in the United States, Italy and Spain and spanned both the acute and convalescent phases of COVID-19. Where available, HLA class I and class II types were obtained from metadata supplied by the sample provider rather than from assay-based typing. The repertoires were released in a freely available public database meant as a resource for research on the immune response to SARS-CoV-2. Sample metadata almost always included a de-identified subject ID, COVID-19 status, age in years and sex. The material from the prospective study consisted of cDNA or gDNA derived from T cells, B-cell-depleted T cells, or PBMCs. The samples were drawn from two sources: the first 160 participants of the ongoing ImmuneRACE study, and 1,200 or so subjects contributed by 6 global collaborators. Deeply sampled blood TCRbeta repertoires from subjects exposed to, actively infected with, or recovered from COVID-19 were included in the dataset.

The immunoSEQ Assay, a bias-controlled multiplex PCR, was used to amplify TCRbeta CDR3 regions from genomic DNA. The source study handled its data this way. Within the assay, amplification of reference gene primers was used to estimate how many nucleated cells each sample contained. To quantify the absolute abundance of each unique TCRbeta CDR3 rearrangement, sequence reads were collapsed and filtered. For each sample, productive Simpson clonality was calculated by taking the square root of Simpson's diversity index across productive rearrangements. TCRdb's version of the immuneACCESS table is confined to in-frame rearrangements and falls short of the full clone set. An unresolved V gene accounts for under half of the shortfall where checked; the remainder is of unknown origin. V, J and clone size are taken as reported in that table, and D and trimming were inferred from the DNA itself. The sample table shows 70,000 to 90,000 clones, and 88% are seen once. Less than 45% of the sample goes to the ten largest clones.

The CDR3 contains 15 residues, cysteine and phenylalanine counted. The only DNA kept is the CDR3, 45 bases in frame from the first base. The germline V gene provides CDR1 MDHEN and CDR2 SYDVKM. The germline ends are 17 bases apart after V is trimmed by 5 bases and J by 9 bases. Whole blood was collected in K2EDTA tubes by collaborating institutions according to the institutions' own protocols. For TCRbeta analysis, collaborators shipped samples in one of three forms: frozen whole blood, isolated PBMCs, or DNA extracted from either of those sample types. Study-level results and caveats: The quantity of clinical and demographic metadata differed by source and by participant and was supplied without curation.

The sequence derives from a human donor in a cohort sampled during active COVID-19. Rearrangement joined TRBV28 to TRBJ1-6, with TRBD1 perhaps the D gene, on 6 matching bases. Sequencing used peripheral blood. CDR3 region: CASSLSGAPGSPLHF. The bases read TGTGCCAGCAGTCTCTCAGGGGCCCCAGGTTCACCCCTCCACTTT.